This T cell receptor beta chain comes out of a study of identifying expanded T cells in peripheral blood. Clones were read by immunoSEQ multiplex PCR, and TCRdb kept only the in-frame ones, dropping some. The sample has 97,000 or so clones, roughly 88% seen once. General study results and limits: Two-week clone count variance significantly increased as total template count grew. Approximately 1.2 clones differed between technical replicates, versus approximately 17 and 20 over time.

V shed 4 bases and J 8 bases; nucleotides not matched to a gene: 19. This CDR3 is built from 17 residues. Germline assignment: CDR1 LGHNA and CDR2 YSLEER. During the collection period, no donor immune events like infections were recorded. Comment on this clone: Its antigen is still unknown.

This TCR derives from a person aged 18 to 70 in good health. The gene calls are TRBV4-3 and TRBJ1-2; TRBD1 matches 7 bases. The material sequenced was blood. CDR3 sequence reads: CASSPHSLTGEVRGYTF. The CDR3 bases are TGCGCCAGCAGCCCCCATTCCCTAACAGGGGAGGTCCGCGGCTACACCTTC.